The clone carrying this T cell receptor (beta chain) was seen a handful of times. Time point indicated: before natalizumab initiation. Assay used: immunoSEQ multiplex PCR; TCRdb lists only in-frame clones, some missing. The sample shows roughly 31,000 clones, 70% to 90% of them seen only once. Trimming left V 5 bases short and J 5 bases short, with 15 bases between. Germline CDR1 and CDR2: MNHEY and SMNVEV (reference sequence). The CDR3 is 14 residues long. These data originate in a study of multiple sclerosis patients with progressive multifocal leukoencephalopathy. This sequence originates from a human donor with multiple sclerosis. Sequenced: PBMCs. The J gene is TRBJ1-1, the V gene TRBV27, with D tentatively TRBD1 (5 bases). The CDR3 spells CASSMGLRKTEAFF. CDR3 nucleotide sequence: TGTGCCAGCAGTATGGGGCTCAGGAAGACTGAAGCTTTCTTT.